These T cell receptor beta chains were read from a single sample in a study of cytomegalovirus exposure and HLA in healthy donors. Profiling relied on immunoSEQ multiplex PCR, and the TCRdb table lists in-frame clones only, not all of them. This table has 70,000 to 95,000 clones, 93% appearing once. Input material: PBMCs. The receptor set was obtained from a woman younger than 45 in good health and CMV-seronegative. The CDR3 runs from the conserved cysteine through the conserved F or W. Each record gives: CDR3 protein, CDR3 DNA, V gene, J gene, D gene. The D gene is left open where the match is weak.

CASSPLGVSSYNEQFF	TGTGCCAGCAGCCCCCTCGGGGTATCCTCCTACAATGAGCAGTTCTTC	TRBV28	TRBJ2-1	NA
CATSADRGYEQYF	TGTGCCACCTCGGCGGACAGGGGATACGAGCAGTACTTC	TRBV15	TRBJ2-7	TRBD1
CASSGTDGRQIYGELFF	TGTGCCAGCAGTGGAACTGACGGGAGGCAGATATACGGGGAGCTGTTTTTT	TRBV25-1	TRBJ2-2	TRBD2
CASSRGQGTYEQYF	TGTGCCAGCAGTCGAGGACAGGGGACCTACGAGCAGTACTTC	TRBV27	TRBJ2-7	TRBD1
CASSLTRTENTEAFF	TGCGCCAGCAGCTTGACCCGGACAGAGAACACTGAAGCTTTCTTT	TRBV5-1	TRBJ1-1	NA
CAIRAGGTGELFF	TGTGCCATCAGGGCAGGGGGCACCGGGGAGCTGTTTTTT	TRBV10-3	TRBJ2-2	TRBD1
CASSANSYGYTF	TGTGCCAGCAGTGCGAACAGCTATGGCTACACCTTC	TRBV6-1	TRBJ1-2	NA
CASSRSDTSTQHF	TGTGCCAGCTCGCGATCGGACACTTCAACCCAGCATTTT	TRBV18	TRBJ1-5	NA
CASSFVDREHEQYF	TGTGCCAGCAGTTTTGTAGACAGGGAACACGAGCAGTACTTC	TRBV28	TRBJ2-7	TRBD1
CASSDTYPGQPYSNQPQHF	TGTGCCAGCAGTGATACTTATCCGGGACAACCTTATAGCAATCAGCCCCAGCATTTT	TRBV6-1	TRBJ1-5	NA